The clone carrying this T cell receptor (beta chain) showed up many times. Its antigen is not identified. The CDR3 spans 12 residues. CDR1 is SGHVS, CDR2 FQNEAQ, per germline. V trimming: 5 bases; J trimming: 4 bases; junction bases outside the gene matches: 1. The sample comes from a study of T cell repertoires in cytomegalovirus infection. Looking at the study overall: A matching HLA type, together with CMV infection, was signaled by public TCR beta signatures.

Using its own MiXCR run on the reads, TCRdb lists one record per CDR3 protein. The sample has 150,000 to 200,000 distinct CDR3 sequences; roughly 30% are singletons. Overall study findings and caveats: CMV carriers with the relevant HLA were identified by cumulative public TCR beta family frequency. CMV-specific TCR beta clonotypes restricted by HLA-C were the ones dominating the ex vivo response.

The specimen was PBMCs. This chain joins TRBV7-8 and TRBJ1-1; 7 bases match TRBD1. The receptor was derived from a human donor in good health (CMV status not recorded). Some clones in this sample may be carry-over from other donors' samples. The CDR3 protein is CASSRQGTEAFF. The DNA of the CDR3 is TGTGCCAGCAGCAGACAGGGCACTGAAGCTTTCTTT.